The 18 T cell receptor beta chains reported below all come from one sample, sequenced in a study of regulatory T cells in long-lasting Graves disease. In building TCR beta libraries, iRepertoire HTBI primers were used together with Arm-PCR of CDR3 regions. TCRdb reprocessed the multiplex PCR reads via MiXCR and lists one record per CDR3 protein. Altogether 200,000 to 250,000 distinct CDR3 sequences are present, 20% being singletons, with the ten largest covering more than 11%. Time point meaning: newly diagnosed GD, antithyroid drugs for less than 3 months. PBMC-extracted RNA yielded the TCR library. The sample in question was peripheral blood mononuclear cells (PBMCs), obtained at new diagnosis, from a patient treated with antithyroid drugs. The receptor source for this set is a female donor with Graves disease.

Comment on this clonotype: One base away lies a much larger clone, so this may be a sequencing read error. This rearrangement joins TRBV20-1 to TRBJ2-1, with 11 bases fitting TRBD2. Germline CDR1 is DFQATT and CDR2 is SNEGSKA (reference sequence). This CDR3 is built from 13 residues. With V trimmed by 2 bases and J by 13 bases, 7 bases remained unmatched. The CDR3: CSARLAGGKTQFF. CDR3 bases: TGCAGTGCTAGACTAGCGGGGGGAAAGACCCAGTTCTTC.

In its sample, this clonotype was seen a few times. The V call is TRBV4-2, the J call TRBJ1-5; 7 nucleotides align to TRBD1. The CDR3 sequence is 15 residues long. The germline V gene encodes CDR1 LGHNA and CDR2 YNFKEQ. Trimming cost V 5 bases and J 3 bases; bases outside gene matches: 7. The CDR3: CASSYGTANNQPQHF. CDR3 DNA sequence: TGTGCCAGCAGCTACGGGACAGCAAACAATCAGCCCCAGCATTTT.

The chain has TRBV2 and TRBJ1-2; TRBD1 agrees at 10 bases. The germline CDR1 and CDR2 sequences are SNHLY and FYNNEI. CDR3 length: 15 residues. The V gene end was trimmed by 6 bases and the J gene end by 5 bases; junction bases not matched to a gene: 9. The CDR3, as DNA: TGTGCCAGCAGCCGCCGGGACAGGGGAACATATGGCTACACCTTC. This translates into CASSRRDRGTYGYTF.

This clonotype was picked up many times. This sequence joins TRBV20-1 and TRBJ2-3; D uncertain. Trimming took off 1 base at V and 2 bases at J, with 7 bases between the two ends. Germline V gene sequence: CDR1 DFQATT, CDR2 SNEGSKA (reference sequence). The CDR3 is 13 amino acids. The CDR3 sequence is CSARGLFTDTQYF. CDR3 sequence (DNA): TGCAGTGCTAGAGGCTTGTTCACAGATACGCAGTATTTT.

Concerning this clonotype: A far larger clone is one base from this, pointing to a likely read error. CDR3 in DNA: TGTGCCAGCAGCTTCAGGGTCCAAGAGACCCAGTGCTTC. Translation: CASSFRVQETQCF. V is TRBV5-8 and J is TRBJ2-1; possible D gene TRBD1, 5 bases. The CDR3 length is 13 residues. Germline V CDR1 and CDR2: SGHTS, YDEGEE.

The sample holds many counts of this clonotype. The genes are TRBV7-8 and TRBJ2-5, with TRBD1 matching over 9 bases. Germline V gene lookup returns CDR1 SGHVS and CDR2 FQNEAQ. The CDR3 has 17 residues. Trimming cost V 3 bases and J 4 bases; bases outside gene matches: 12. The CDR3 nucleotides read TGTGCCAGCAGCTTGGGATGGGGACAGGGCTCGCGAGAGACCCAGTACTTC. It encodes CASSLGWGQGSRETQYF.

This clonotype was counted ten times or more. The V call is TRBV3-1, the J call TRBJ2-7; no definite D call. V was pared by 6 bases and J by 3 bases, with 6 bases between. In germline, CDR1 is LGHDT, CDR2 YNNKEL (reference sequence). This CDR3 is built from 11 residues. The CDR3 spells CASRGNYEQYF. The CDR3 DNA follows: TGTGCCAGCAGAGGAAACTACGAGCAGTACTTC.

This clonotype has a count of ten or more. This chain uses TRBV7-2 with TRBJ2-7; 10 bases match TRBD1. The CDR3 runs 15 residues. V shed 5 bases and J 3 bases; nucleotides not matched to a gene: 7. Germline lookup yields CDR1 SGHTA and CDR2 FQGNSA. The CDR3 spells CASSIRTGGDYEQYF. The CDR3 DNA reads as TGTGCCAGCAGCATACGGACAGGGGGAGACTACGAGCAGTACTTC. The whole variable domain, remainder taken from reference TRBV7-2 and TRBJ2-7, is GAGVSQSPSNKVTEKGKDVELRCDPISGHTALYWYRQSLGQGLEFLIYFQGNSAPDKSGLPSDRFSAERTGGSVSTLTIQRTQQEDSAVYLCASSIRTGGDYEQYFGPGTRLTVT.

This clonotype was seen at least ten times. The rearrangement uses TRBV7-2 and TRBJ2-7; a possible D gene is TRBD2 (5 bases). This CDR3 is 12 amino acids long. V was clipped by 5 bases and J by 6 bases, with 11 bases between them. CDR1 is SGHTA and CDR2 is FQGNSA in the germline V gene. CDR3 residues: CASSLSRGEQYF. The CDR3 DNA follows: TGTGCCAGCAGCCTATCACGGGGCGAGCAGTACTTC.

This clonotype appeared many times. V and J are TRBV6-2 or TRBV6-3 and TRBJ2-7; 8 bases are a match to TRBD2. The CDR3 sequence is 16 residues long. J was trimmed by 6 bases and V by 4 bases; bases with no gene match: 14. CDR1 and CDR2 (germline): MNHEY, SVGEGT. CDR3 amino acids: CASSFPSGGAGGEQYF. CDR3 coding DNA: TGTGCCAGCAGTTTCCCCTCCGGGGGGGCCGGAGGCGAGCAGTACTTC.

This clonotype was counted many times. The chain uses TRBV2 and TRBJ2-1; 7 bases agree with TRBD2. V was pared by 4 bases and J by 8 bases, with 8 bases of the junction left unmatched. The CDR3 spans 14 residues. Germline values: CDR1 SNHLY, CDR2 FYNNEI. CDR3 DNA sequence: TGTGCCAGCAGTGCGGGACTACAGTACGATGAGCAGTTCTTC. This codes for CASSAGLQYDEQFF.

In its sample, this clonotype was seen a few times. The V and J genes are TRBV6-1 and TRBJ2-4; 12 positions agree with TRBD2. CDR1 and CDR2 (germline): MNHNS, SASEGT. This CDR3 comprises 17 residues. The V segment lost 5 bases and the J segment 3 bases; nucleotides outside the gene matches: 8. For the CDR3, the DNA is TGTGCCAGCAGTCGTTCTAGCGGGGGGGCGGTCAAAAACATTCAGTACTTC. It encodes CASSRSSGGAVKNIQYF.

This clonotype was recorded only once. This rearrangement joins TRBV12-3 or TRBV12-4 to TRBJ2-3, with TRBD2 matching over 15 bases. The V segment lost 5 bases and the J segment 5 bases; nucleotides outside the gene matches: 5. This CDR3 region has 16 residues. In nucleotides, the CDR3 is TGTGCCAGCAGTGGACTAGCGGGGGGGATAGTAGATACGCAGTATTTT. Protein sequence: CASSGLAGGIVDTQYF.

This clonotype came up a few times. CDR3 DNA: TGTGCCAGCACCCAGACCTGGGATCAGCCCCAGCATTTT. Amino acid sequence: CASTQTWDQPQHF. V gene TRBV6-1 combines with J gene TRBJ1-5; D is undetermined. Looked up from germline, CDR1 is MNHNS and CDR2 is SASEGT. The CDR3 consists of 13 residues. Trimming took 7 bases from V and 5 from J, leaving 12 bases between them.

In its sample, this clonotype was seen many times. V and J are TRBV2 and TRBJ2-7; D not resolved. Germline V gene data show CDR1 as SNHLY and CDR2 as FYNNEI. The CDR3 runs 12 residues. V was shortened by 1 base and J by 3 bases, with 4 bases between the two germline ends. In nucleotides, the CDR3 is TGTGCCAGCAGTGAAGATGACTACGAGCAGTACTTC. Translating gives CASSEDDYEQYF. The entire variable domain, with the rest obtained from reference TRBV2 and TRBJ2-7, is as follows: EPEVTQTPSHQVTQMGQEVILRCVPISNHLYFYWYRQILGQKVEFLVSFYNNEISEKSEIFDDQFSVERPDGSNFTLKIRSTKLEDSAMYFCASSEDDYEQYFGPGTRLTVT.

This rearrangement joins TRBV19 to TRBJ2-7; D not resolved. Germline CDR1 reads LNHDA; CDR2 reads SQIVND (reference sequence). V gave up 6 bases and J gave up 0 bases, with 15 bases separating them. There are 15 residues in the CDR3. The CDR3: CASRIRNFFSYEQYF. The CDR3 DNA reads TGTGCCAGTAGGATCAGGAATTTTTTCTCCTACGAGCAGTACTTC.

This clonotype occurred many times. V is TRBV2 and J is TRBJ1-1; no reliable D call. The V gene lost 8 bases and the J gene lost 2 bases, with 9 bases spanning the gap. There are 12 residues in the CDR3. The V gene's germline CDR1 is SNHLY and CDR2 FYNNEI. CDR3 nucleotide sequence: TGTGCCAGCGCCATATCTAACACTGAAGCTTTCTTT. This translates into CASAISNTEAFF.

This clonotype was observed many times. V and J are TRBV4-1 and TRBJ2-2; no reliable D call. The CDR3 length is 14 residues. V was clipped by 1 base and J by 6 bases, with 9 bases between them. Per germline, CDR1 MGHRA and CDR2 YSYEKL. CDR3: CASSQVTRPGELFF. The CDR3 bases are TGCGCCAGCAGCCAAGTGACGAGGCCCGGGGAGCTGTTTTTT.